This T cell receptor beta chain was profiled in a study of T cells in localized non-small cell lung cancer. This clone was recorded only once. TCRdb keeps only in-frame clones here, not all; method: immunoSEQ multiplex PCR. The table has 30,000 to 35,000 clones, just over 90% seen once. The CDR3 is 14 amino acids. Germline CDR1 reads SGHTA; CDR2 reads FQGNSA. V was trimmed by 5 bases and J by 2 bases, leaving 12 bases between them. The receptor comes from a female donor older than 55 with stage I lung adenocarcinoma. Source: peripheral blood, taken before any cancer treatment. This rearrangement joins TRBV7-2 to TRBJ1-1; D is unclear. DNA for the CDR3: TGTGCCAGCAGCGGCGACTACACAAACACTGAAGCTTTCTTT. Encoded protein: CASSGDYTNTEAFF.